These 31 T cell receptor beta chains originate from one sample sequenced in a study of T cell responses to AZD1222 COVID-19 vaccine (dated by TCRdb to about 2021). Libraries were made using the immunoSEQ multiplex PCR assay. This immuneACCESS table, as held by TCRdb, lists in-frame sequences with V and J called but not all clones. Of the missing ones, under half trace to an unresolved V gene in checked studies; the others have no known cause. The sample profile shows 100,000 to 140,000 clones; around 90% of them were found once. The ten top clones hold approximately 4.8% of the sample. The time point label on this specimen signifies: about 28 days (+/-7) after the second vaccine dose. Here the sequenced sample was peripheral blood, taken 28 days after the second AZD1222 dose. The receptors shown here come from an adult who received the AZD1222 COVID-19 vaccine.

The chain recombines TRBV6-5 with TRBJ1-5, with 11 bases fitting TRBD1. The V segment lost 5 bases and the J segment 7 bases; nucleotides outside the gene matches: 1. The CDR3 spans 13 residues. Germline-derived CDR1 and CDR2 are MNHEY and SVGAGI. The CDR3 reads CASSRDRGQPQHF. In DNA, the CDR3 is TGTGCCAGCAGTCGGGACAGGGGGCAGCCCCAGCATTTT.

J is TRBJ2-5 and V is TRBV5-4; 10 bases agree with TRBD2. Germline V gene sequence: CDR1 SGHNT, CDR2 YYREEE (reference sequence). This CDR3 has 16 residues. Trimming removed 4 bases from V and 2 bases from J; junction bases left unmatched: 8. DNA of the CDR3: TGTGCCAGCAGCGAGTTAGCGGGGGGAATACAAGAGACCCAGTACTTC. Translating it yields CASSELAGGIQETQYF.

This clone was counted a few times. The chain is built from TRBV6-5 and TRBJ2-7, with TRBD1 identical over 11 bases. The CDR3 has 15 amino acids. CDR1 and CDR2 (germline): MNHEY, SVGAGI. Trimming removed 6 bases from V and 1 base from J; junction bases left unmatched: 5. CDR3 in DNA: TGTGCCAGCAGCAAGGGACAGGGGGTATCCTACGAGCAGTACTTC. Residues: CASSKGQGVSYEQYF.

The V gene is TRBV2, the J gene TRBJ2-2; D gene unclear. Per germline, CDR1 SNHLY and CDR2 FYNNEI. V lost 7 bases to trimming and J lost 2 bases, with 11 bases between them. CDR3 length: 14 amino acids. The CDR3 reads CASTVAVNTGELFF. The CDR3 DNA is TGTGCCAGCACGGTGGCAGTTAACACCGGGGAGCTGTTTTTT. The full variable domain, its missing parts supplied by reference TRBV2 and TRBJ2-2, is EPEVTQTPSHQVTQMGQEVILRCVPISNHLYFYWYRQILGQKVEFLVSFYNNEISEKSEIFDDQFSVERPDGSNFTLKIRSTKLEDSAMYFCASTVAVNTGELFFGEGSRLTVL.

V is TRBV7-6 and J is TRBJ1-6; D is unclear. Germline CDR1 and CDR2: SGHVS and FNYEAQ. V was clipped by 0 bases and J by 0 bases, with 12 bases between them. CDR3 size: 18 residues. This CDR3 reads CASSLALGSSSYNSPLHF. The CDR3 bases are TGTGCCAGCAGCTTAGCTTTGGGATCGAGCTCCTATAATTCACCCCTCCACTTT.

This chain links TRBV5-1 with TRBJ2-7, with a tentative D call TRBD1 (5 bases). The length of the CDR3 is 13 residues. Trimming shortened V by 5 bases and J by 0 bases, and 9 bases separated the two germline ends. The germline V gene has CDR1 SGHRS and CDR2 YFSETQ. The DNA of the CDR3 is TGCGCCAGCAGAACGACAGACTCCTACGAGCAGTACTTC. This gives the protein CASRTTDSYEQYF. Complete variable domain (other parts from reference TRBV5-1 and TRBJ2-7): KAGVTQTPRYLIKTRGQQVTLSCSPISGHRSVSWYQQTPGQGLQFLFEYFSETQRNKGNFPGRFSGRQFSNSRSEMNVSTLELGDSALYLCASRTTDSYEQYFGPGTRLTVT.

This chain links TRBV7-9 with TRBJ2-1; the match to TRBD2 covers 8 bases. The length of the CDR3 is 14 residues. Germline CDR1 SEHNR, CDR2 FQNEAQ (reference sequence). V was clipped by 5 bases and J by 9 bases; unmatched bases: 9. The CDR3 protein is CASSPGGRHGEQFF. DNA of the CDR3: TGTGCCAGCAGCCCGGGGGGGCGGCATGGTGAGCAGTTCTTC.

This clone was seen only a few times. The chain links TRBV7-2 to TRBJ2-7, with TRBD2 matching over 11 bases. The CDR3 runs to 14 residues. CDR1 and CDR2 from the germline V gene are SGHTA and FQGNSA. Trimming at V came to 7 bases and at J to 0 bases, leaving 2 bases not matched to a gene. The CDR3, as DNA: TGTGCCAGCACCGGGACTAGCGGCTCCTACGAGCAGTACTTC. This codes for CASTGTSGSYEQYF.

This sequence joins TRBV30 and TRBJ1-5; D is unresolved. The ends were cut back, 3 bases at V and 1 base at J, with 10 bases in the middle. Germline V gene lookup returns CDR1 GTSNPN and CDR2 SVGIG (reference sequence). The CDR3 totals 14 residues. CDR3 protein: CAWRGTGSNQPQHF. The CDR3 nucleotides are TGTGCCTGGAGGGGAACTGGGAGCAATCAGCCCCAGCATTTT.

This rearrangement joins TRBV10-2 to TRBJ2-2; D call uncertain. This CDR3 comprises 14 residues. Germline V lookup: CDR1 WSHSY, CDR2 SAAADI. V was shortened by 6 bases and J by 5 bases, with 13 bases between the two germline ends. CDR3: CASRDGFNTGELFF. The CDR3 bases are TGCGCCAGCAGGGACGGCTTTAATACCGGGGAGCTGTTTTTT.

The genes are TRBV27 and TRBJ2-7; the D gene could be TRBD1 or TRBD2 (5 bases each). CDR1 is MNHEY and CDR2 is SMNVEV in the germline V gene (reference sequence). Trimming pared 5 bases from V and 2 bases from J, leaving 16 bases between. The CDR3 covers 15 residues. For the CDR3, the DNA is TGTGCCAGCAGTCGAGGGGCACAGCTGACCTACGAGCAGTACTTC. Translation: CASSRGAQLTYEQYF.

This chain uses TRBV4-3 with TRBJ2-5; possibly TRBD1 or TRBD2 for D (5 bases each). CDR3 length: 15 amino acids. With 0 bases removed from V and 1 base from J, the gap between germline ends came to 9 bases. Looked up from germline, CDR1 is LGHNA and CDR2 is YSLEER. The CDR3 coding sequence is TGCGCCAGCAGCCAAGATCGGGGCAGCCAAGAGACCCAGTACTTC. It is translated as CASSQDRGSQETQYF.

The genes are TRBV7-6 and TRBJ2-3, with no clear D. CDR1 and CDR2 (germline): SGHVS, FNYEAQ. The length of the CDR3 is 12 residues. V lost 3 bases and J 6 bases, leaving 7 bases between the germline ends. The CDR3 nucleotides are TGTGCCAGCAGCTTGCTGACGGATACGCAGTATTTT. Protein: CASSLLTDTQYF. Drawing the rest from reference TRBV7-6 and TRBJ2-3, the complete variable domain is GAGVSQSPRYKVTKRGQDVALRCDPISGHVSLYWYRQALGQGPEFLTYFNYEAQQDKSGLPNDRFSAERPEGSISTLTIQRTEQRDSAMYRCASSLLTDTQYFGPGTRLTVL.

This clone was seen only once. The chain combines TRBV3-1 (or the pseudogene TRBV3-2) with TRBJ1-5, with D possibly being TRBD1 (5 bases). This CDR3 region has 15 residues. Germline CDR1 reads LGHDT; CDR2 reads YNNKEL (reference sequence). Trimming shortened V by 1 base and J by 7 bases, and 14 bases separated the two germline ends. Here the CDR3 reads CASSQGRRVDQPQHF. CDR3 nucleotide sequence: TGTGCCAGCAGCCAAGGACGCAGGGTGGACCAGCCCCAGCATTTT.

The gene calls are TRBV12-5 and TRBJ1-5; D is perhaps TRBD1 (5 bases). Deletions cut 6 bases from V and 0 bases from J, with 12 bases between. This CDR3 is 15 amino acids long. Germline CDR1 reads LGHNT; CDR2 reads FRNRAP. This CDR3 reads CASGKDSYSNQPQHF. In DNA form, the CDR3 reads TGTGCTAGTGGGAAAGACAGCTATAGCAATCAGCCCCAGCATTTT.

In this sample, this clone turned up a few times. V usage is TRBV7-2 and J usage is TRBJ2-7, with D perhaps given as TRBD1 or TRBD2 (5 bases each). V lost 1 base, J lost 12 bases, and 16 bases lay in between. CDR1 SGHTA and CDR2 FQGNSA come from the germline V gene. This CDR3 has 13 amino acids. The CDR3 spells CASSLESWGLPYF. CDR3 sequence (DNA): TGTGCCAGCAGCTTAGAGTCGTGGGGGTTACCGTACTTC.

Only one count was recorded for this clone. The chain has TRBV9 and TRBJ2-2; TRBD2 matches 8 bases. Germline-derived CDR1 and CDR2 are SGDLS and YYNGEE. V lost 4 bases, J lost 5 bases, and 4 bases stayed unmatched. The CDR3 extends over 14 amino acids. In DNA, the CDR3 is TGTGCCAGCAGCCCCTTAGCGGGAACCGGGGAGCTGTTTTTT. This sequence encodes CASSPLAGTGELFF.

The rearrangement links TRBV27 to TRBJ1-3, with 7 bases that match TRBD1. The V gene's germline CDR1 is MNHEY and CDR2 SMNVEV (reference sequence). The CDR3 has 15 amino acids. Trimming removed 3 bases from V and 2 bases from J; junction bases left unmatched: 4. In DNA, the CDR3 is TGTGCCAGCAGTTTTCAGGGGGTGCCTGGAAACACCATATATTTT. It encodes CASSFQGVPGNTIYF.

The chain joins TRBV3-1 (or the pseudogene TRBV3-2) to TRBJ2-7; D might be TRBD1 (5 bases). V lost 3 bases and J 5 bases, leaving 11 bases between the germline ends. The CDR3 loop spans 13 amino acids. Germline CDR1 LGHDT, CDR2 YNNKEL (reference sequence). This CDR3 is CASSQQGTHEQYF. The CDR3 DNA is TGTGCCAGCAGCCAGCAGGGAACCCACGAGCAGTACTTC.

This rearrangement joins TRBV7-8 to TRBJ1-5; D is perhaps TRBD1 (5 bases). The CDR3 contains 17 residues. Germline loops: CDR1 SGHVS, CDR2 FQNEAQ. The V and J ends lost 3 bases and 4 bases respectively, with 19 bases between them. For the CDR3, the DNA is TGTGCCAGCAGCTTCGGTCTCCGCCAGGGATGGAATCAGCCCCAGCATTTT. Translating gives CASSFGLRQGWNQPQHF.

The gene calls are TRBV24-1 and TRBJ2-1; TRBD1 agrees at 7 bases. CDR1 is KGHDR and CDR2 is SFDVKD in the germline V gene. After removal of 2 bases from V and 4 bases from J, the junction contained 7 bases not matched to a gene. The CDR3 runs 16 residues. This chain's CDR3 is CATSDSRQGLYNEQFF. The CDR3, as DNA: TGTGCCACCAGTGATTCCCGACAGGGTCTGTACAATGAGCAGTTCTTC.

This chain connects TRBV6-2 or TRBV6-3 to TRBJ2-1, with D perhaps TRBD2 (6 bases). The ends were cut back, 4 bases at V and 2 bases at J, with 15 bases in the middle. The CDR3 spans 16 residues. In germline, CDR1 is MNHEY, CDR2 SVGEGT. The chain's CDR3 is CASSSPGSPPYNEQFF. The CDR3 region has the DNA TGTGCCAGCAGTTCCCCCGGGAGCCCCCCCTACAATGAGCAGTTCTTC.

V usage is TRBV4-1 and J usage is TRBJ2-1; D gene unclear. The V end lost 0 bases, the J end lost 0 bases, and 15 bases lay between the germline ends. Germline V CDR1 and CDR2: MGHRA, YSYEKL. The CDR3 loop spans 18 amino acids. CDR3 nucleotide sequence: TGCGCCAGCAGCCAAGAGATTTACGGAGTTAACTCCTACAATGAGCAGTTCTTC. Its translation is CASSQEIYGVNSYNEQFF.

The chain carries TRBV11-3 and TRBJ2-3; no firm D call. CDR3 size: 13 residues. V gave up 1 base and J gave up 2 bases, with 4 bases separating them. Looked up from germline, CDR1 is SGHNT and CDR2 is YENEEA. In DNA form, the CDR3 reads TGTGCCAGCAGCTTAGTGGACACAGATACGCAGTATTTT. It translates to CASSLVDTDTQYF. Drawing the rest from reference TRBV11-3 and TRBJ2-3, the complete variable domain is EAGVVQSPRYKIIEKKQPVAFWCNPISGHNTLYWYLQNLGQGPELLIRYENEEAVDDSQLPKDRFSAERLKGVDSTLKIQPAELGDSAVYLCASSLVDTDTQYFGPGTRLTVL.

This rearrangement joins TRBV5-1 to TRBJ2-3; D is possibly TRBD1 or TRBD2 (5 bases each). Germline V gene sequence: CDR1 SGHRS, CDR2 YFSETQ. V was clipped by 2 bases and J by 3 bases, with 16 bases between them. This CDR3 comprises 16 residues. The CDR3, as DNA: TGCGCCAGCAGCTTATTTTCCGGGGCGGTGACAGATACGCAGTATTTT. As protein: CASSLFSGAVTDTQYF.

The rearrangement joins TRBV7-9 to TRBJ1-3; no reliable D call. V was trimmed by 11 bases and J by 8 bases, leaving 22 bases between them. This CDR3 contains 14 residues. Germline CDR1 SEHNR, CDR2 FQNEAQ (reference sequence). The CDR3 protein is CALTGEIEVDTIYF. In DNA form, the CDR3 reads TGTGCCCTAACCGGGGAAATCGAGGTGGACACCATATATTTT.

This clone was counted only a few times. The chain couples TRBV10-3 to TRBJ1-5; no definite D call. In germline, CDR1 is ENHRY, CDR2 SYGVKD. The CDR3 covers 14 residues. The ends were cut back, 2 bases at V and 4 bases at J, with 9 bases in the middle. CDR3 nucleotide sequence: TGTGCCATCAGTGAGGAGGGAGGGAATCAGCCCCAGCATTTT. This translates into CAISEEGGNQPQHF.

The DNA of the CDR3 is TGTGCCAGCAGCCCCCCCCCGGGACTCGACTTCTATGGCTACACCTTC. This codes for CASSPPPGLDFYGYTF. V and J are TRBV7-2 and TRBJ1-2; the D gene is possibly TRBD1 (5 bases). CDR3 size: 16 residues. V was clipped by 5 bases and J by 4 bases, with 20 bases between them. CDR1 and CDR2 (germline): SGHTA, FQGNSA. The full variable domain, completed using reference TRBV7-2 and TRBJ1-2, is GAGVSQSPSNKVTEKGKDVELRCDPISGHTALYWYRQSLGQGLEFLIYFQGNSAPDKSGLPSDRFSAERTGGSVSTLTIQRTQQEDSAVYLCASSPPPGLDFYGYTFGSGTRLTVV.

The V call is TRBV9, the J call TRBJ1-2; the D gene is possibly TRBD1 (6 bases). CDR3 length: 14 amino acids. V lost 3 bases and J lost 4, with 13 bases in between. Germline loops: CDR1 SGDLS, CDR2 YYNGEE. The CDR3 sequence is CASSAGQGPYGYTF. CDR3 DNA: TGTGCCAGCAGCGCCGGGCAGGGGCCCTATGGCTACACCTTC. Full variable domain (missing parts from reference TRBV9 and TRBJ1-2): DSGVTQTPKHLITATGQRVTLRCSPRSGDLSVYWYQQSLDQGLQFLIQYYNGEERAKGNILERFSAQQFPDLHSELNLSSLELGDSALYFCASSAGQGPYGYTFGSGTRLTVV.

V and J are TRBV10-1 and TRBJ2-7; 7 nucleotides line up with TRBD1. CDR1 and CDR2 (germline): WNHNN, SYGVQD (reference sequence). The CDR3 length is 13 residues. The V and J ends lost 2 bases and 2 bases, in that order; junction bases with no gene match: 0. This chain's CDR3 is CASSEGTAYEQYF. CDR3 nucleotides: TGCGCCAGCAGTGAGGGGACAGCCTACGAGCAGTACTTC.

The CDR3 protein is CASSPRTSGGSYEQYF. The CDR3 DNA sequence: TGTGCCAGCAGTCCGCGGACTAGCGGGGGTTCCTACGAGCAGTACTTC. The chain links TRBV28 to TRBJ2-7; 13 bases fit TRBD2. J was trimmed by 1 base and V by 5 bases; bases with no gene match: 5. The CDR3 runs 16 residues. Germline V gene data show CDR1 as MDHEN and CDR2 as SYDVKM.